This T cell receptor beta chain was profiled in a study of T cells in Graves' hyperthyroidism and ophthalmopathy. TCR beta CDR3 sequences were amplified from RNA transcripts. TCR CDR3 regions were first amplified by RT-PCR with HTBI primers. TCRdb re-analysed the multiplex PCR reads in MiXCR, keeping a single row per CDR3 protein. The sample shows 450,000 to 600,000 distinct CDR3 sequences, 15% to 20% of them seen only once. Inclusion characteristics of ophthalmopathy patients comprised a Clinical Activity Score of at least 3, a NOSPECS grade of at least 4, and duration under 3 months. The sequencing input was blood. This receptor was obtained from a man aged 40-50 years with Graves' ophthalmopathy.

For the CDR3, the DNA is TGTGCCAGCAGCTTAGAGCCCTACAGGGCTCAGCCCCAGCATTTT. It codes for CASSLEPYRAQPQHF. J is TRBJ1-5 and V is TRBV11-2; D might be TRBD1 (6 bases). Trimming took off 0 bases at V and 6 bases at J, with 12 bases between the two ends. The CDR3 consists of 15 residues. Germline V gene data show CDR1 as SGHAT and CDR2 as FQNNGV.